A single sample gave rise to the 9 T cell receptor beta chains below, sequenced in a study of T cells after yellow fever vaccination. TCRdb independently ran MiXCR on the 5' RACE reads; one entry per CDR3 protein. The sample lists around 310,000 distinct CDR3 sequences; around 4.4% were seen once. Sequenced here: PBMCs, sampled 15 days after the yellow fever booster vaccination. Every receptor here comes from a man aged 18-30 years who received the YFV17D yellow fever vaccine.

V and J are TRBV29-1 and TRBJ2-3; a possible D gene is TRBD1 (6 bases). V shed 5 bases and J shed 2 bases, with 20 bases lying between them. From germline, CDR1 is SQVTM and CDR2 ANQGSEA. There are 16 residues in the CDR3. CDR3 residues: CSVPPMGQGNTDTQYF. The CDR3 region has the DNA TGCAGCGTTCCACCGATGGGGCAGGGGAACACAGATACGCAGTATTTT.

This clonotype was seen more than once but under ten times. The rearrangement links TRBV20-1 to TRBJ1-5; 11 nucleotides align to TRBD1. After removal of 6 bases from V and 6 bases from J, the junction contained 16 bases not matched to a gene. Germline loops: CDR1 DFQATT, CDR2 SNEGSKA (reference sequence). The CDR3 runs 17 residues. The CDR3 protein is CSAPRTGGAGEGQPQHF. The DNA for the CDR3 is TGCAGTGCACCGAGGACAGGGGGCGCGGGGGAGGGTCAGCCCCAGCATTTT.

This clonotype was seen a handful of times. The chain employs TRBV4-3 and TRBJ2-3, with a weak D call TRBD2 (6 bases). The ends were cut back, 0 bases at V and 3 bases at J, with 13 bases in the middle. The CDR3 consists of 16 residues. Germline-derived CDR1 and CDR2 are LGHNA and YSLEER. The CDR3: CASSQDSTGRTDTQYF. CDR3 sequence (DNA): TGCGCCAGCAGCCAAGATTCAACGGGGAGGACAGATACGCAGTATTTT.

This clonotype has a handful of counts. V and J are TRBV7-2 and TRBJ2-5; D is ambiguous. The ends were cut back, 2 bases at V and 4 bases at J, with 8 bases in the middle. Germline V gives CDR1 SGHTA, CDR2 FQGNSA. This CDR3 spans 13 amino acids. CDR3 loop: CASSLMGRETQYF. The CDR3, as DNA: TGTGCCAGCAGCTTAATGGGCCGAGAGACCCAGTACTTC.

There are a few counts of this clonotype. The chain is built from TRBV4-3 and TRBJ1-6; D is undetermined. This CDR3 is 15 amino acids long. The V gene's germline CDR1 is LGHNA and CDR2 YSLEER. Between the trimmed V and J ends, which lost 1 base and 7 bases, there was a span of 11 bases. The CDR3, as DNA: TGCGCCAGCAGCCAAGTCAGGCCAGGAAATTCACCCCTCCACTTT. Translating it yields CASSQVRPGNSPLHF.

This clonotype appeared a few times. The chain is built from TRBV19 and TRBJ2-5; D is perhaps TRBD1 or TRBD2 (5 bases each). The germline V gene encodes CDR1 LNHDA and CDR2 SQIVND (reference sequence). Trimming took 4 bases from V and 5 from J, leaving 14 bases between them. This CDR3 comprises 14 residues. CDR3 residues: CASSTGRTRETQYF. As DNA, the CDR3 is TGTGCCAGTAGTACGGGACGGACGAGGGAGACCCAGTACTTC.

The gene calls are TRBV12-3 or TRBV12-4 and TRBJ1-1; D might be TRBD1 (5 bases). This CDR3 spans 14 amino acids. The V gene lost 7 bases and the J gene lost 8 bases, with 20 bases spanning the gap. As DNA, the CDR3 is TGTGCCAGCACCCCGGACGCGGGGGTAGGAGAAGCTTTCTTT. This codes for CASTPDAGVGEAFF.

This clonotype showed up many times. The J gene is TRBJ2-6, the V gene TRBV9; no definite D call. Germline V gene data show CDR1 as SGDLS and CDR2 as YYNGEE. The germline V and J ends were trimmed by 3 bases and 0 bases, with 16 bases remaining between them. The CDR3 has 18 amino acids. The CDR3 here is CASSDPKGEISGANVLTF. The CDR3 DNA is TGTGCCAGCAGCGATCCCAAGGGCGAGATCTCTGGGGCCAACGTCCTGACTTTC.

This clonotype was picked up many times. J is TRBJ1-1 and V is TRBV6-1, with a weak D call TRBD1 (5 bases). This CDR3 spans 15 amino acids. V lost 6 bases and J lost 1, with 15 bases in between. Germline CDR1 reads MNHNS; CDR2 reads SASEGT. This CDR3 is CASRGGTAGNTEAFF. The CDR3 DNA follows: TGTGCCAGCAGGGGAGGGACCGCTGGGAACACTGAAGCTTTCTTT.